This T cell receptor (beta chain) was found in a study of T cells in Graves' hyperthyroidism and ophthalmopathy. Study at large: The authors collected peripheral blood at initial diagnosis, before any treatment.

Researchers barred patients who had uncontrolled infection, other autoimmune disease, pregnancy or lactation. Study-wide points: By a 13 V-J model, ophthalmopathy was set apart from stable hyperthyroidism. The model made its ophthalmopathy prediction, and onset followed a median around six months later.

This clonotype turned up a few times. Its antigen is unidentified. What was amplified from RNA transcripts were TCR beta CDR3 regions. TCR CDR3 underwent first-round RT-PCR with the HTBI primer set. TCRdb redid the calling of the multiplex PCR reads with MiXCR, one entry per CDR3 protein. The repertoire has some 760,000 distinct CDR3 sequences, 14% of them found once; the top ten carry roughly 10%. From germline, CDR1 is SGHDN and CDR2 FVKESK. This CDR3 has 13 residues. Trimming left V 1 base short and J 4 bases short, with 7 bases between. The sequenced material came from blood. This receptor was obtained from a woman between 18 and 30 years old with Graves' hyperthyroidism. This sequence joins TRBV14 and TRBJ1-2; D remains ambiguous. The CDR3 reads CASSQVVSYGYTF. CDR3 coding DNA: TGTGCCAGCAGCCAAGTGGTGTCCTATGGCTACACCTTC.